The rows below give T cell receptor beta chains drawn from one sample of a study of T-cell memory formation after mild COVID-19. TCRdb re-derived calls from the 5' RACE reads in MiXCR, one entry per CDR3 protein. The table has a few hundred thousand distinct CDR3 sequences, approximately 19% seen once. The source material was PBMCs or a T cell subset sorted from them (not recorded which). All receptors come from a man younger than 35 who had mild COVID-19 (a few samples of this study predate the infection). Cell type and time point are not known. Both conserved end residues are part of each CDR3. The D gene is left open where the match is weak. Clone size appears in some rows only: once, few, many, or a class for an expanded clone.

.	many	TRBV5-1	TRBJ2-3	CASRNDAGYTDTQYF	TGCGCCAGCAGAAACGACGCAGGGTACACAGATACGCAGTATTTT
.	few	TRBV5-4	TRBJ1-2	CASSPHPLLREDYGYTF	TGTGCCAGCAGCCCGCACCCTCTCCTCAGGGAGGACTATGGCTACACCTTC
.	.	TRBV7-2	TRBJ2-1	CASSSRLRGNEQFF	TGTGCCAGCAGCTCCCGCCTAAGGGGCAATGAGCAGTTCTTC
TRBD1	once	TRBV5-1	TRBJ1-1	CASSPDRVTEAFF	TGCGCCAGCAGCCCGGACAGGGTCACTGAAGCTTTCTTT
TRBD2	.	TRBV4-2	TRBJ2-5	CASSQVNRYTGGAETQYF	TGTGCCAGCAGCCAAGTCAACCGCTACACGGGGGGTGCAGAGACCCAGTACTTC
TRBD2	.	TRBV4-3	TRBJ2-1	CASSQWASGGYSYNEQFF	TGCGCCAGCAGCCAATGGGCTAGCGGGGGGTATTCCTACAATGAGCAGTTCTTC
.	.	TRBV15	TRBJ1-1	CATSRELVTEAFF	TGTGCCACCAGCAGAGAATTGGTCACTGAAGCTTTCTTT
TRBD1	few	TRBV5-1	TRBJ2-5	CASSSTQTGLVETQYF	TGCGCCAGCAGCTCCACCCAGACAGGGTTGGTGGAGACCCAGTACTTC
TRBD2	.	TRBV5-1	TRBJ2-4	CASSLTSGGSTKNIQYF	TGCGCCAGCAGCCTCACTAGCGGGGGGAGCACTAAAAACATTCAGTACTTC
TRBD2	.	TRBV27	TRBJ2-5	CASRIAGGLETQYF	TGTGCCAGCAGAATAGCGGGGGGCCTAGAAACCCAGTACTTC
.	.	TRBV4-3	TRBJ1-4	CASSHLRPNEKLFF	TGCGCCAGCAGCCACTTGAGACCTAATGAAAAACTGTTTTTT
TRBD1	.	TRBV5-6	TRBJ1-2	CASGTVYGYTF	TGTGCCAGCGGGACAGTCTATGGCTACACCTTC
.	.	TRBV7-3	TRBJ2-5	CASSLFWGETQYF	TGTGCCAGCAGCTTATTTTGGGGAGAGACCCAGTACTTC
TRBD1	few	TRBV29-1	TRBJ2-3	CSAGTDTYTDTQYF	TGCAGCGCCGGGACAGATACTTACACAGATACGCAGTATTTT
.	.	TRBV14	TRBJ2-6	CASSPSWTWTSGANVLTF	TGTGCCAGCAGCCCAAGTTGGACCTGGACCTCTGGGGCCAACGTCCTGACTTTC
TRBD1	once	TRBV7-8	TRBJ1-4	CASSLGDREKLFF	TGTGCCAGCAGCTTAGGGGACAGAGAAAAACTGTTTTTT
.	once	TRBV5-1	TRBJ1-2	CASSLGLQTYGYTF	TGCGCCAGCAGCCTAGGTTTACAAACCTATGGCTACACCTTC
.	.	TRBV29-1	TRBJ2-5	CSVPGVGTQYF	TGCAGCGTTCCCGGTGTAGGGACCCAGTACTTC
TRBD1	few	TRBV10-3	TRBJ1-1	CAISQGQGEIDTEAFF	TGTGCCATCAGTCAAGGACAGGGAGAGATAGACACTGAAGCTTTCTTT
.	.	TRBV6-6	TRBJ1-3	CASRSGRENTIYF	TGTGCCAGCAGATCGGGTAGAGAAAACACCATATATTTT
.	few	TRBV9	TRBJ2-3	CASSVAGPDTQYF	TGTGCCAGCAGCGTAGCGGGCCCAGATACGCAGTATTTT
.	many	TRBV12-3/TRBV12-4	TRBJ1-5	CASSLALNQPQHF	TGTGCCAGCAGCTTAGCGCTAAATCAGCCCCAGCATTTT